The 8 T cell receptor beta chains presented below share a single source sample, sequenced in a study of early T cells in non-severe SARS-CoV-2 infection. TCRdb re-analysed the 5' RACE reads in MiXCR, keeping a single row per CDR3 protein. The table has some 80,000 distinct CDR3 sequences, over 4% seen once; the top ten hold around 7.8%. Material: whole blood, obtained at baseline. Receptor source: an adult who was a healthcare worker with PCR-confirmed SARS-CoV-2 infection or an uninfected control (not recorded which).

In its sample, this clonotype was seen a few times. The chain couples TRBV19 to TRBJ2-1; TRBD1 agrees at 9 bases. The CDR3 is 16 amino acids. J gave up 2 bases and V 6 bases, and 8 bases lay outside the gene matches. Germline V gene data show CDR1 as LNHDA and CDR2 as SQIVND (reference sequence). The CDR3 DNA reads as TGTGCCAGTAGCTATAGGTGGGACAGGGCCTACAATGAGCAGTTCTTC. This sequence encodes CASSYRWDRAYNEQFF. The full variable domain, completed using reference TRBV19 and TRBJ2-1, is DGGITQSPKYLFRKEGQNVTLSCEQNLNHDAMYWYRQDPGQGLRLIYYSQIVNDFQKGDIAEGYSVSREKKESFPLTVTSAQKNPTAFYLCASSYRWDRAYNEQFFGPGTRLTVL.

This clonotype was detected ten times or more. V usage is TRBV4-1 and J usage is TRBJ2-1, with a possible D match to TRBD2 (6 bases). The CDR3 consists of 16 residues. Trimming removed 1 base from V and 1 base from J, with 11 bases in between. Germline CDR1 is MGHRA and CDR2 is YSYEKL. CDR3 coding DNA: TGCGCCAGCAGCCAAGTCGGGAGTAAGTCCTACAATGAGCAGTTCTTC. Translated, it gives CASSQVGSKSYNEQFF.

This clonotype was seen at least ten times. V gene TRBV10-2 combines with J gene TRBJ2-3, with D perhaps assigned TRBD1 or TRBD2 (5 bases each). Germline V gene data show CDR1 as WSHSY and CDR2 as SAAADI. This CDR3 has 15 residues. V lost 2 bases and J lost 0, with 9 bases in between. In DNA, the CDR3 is TGCGCCAGCAGTGAGACCGGGACCAGCACAGATACGCAGTATTTT. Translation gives CASSETGTSTDTQYF.

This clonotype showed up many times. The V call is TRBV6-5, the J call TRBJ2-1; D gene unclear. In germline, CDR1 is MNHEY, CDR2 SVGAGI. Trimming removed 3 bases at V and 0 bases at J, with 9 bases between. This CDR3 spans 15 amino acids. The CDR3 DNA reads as TGTGCCAGCAGTTATAGGCTGGGCTCCTACAATGAGCAGTTCTTC. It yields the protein CASSYRLGSYNEQFF.

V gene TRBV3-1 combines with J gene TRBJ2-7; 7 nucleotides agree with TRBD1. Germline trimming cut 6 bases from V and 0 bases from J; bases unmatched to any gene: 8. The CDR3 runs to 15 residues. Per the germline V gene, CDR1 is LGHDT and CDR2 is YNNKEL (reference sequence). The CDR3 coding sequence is TGTGCCAGCAGTCCTTACCGGGACAGCTCCTACGAGCAGTACTTC. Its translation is CASSPYRDSSYEQYF.

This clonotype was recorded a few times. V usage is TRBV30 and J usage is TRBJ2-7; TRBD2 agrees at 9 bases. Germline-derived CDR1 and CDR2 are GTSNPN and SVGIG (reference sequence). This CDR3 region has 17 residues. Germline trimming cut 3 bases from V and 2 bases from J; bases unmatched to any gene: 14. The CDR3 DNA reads TGTGCCTGGAGAGCACCCCCCGGGACTAGCACAACCTACGAGCAGTACTTC. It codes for CAWRAPPGTSTTYEQYF.

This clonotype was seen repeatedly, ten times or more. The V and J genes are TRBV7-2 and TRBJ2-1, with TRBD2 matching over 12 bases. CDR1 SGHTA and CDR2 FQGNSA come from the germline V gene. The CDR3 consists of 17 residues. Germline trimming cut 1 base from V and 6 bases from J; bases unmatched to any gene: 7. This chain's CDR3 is CASSLDLAGGPSNEQFF. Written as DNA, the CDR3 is TGTGCCAGCAGCTTAGATCTAGCGGGAGGGCCGTCCAATGAGCAGTTCTTC.

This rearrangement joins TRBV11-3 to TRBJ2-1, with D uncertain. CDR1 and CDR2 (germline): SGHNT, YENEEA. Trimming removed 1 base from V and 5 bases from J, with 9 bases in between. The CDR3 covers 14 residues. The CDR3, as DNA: TGTGCCAGCAGCTTAGGACGGTTCGACAATGAGCAGTTCTTC. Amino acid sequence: CASSLGRFDNEQFF.